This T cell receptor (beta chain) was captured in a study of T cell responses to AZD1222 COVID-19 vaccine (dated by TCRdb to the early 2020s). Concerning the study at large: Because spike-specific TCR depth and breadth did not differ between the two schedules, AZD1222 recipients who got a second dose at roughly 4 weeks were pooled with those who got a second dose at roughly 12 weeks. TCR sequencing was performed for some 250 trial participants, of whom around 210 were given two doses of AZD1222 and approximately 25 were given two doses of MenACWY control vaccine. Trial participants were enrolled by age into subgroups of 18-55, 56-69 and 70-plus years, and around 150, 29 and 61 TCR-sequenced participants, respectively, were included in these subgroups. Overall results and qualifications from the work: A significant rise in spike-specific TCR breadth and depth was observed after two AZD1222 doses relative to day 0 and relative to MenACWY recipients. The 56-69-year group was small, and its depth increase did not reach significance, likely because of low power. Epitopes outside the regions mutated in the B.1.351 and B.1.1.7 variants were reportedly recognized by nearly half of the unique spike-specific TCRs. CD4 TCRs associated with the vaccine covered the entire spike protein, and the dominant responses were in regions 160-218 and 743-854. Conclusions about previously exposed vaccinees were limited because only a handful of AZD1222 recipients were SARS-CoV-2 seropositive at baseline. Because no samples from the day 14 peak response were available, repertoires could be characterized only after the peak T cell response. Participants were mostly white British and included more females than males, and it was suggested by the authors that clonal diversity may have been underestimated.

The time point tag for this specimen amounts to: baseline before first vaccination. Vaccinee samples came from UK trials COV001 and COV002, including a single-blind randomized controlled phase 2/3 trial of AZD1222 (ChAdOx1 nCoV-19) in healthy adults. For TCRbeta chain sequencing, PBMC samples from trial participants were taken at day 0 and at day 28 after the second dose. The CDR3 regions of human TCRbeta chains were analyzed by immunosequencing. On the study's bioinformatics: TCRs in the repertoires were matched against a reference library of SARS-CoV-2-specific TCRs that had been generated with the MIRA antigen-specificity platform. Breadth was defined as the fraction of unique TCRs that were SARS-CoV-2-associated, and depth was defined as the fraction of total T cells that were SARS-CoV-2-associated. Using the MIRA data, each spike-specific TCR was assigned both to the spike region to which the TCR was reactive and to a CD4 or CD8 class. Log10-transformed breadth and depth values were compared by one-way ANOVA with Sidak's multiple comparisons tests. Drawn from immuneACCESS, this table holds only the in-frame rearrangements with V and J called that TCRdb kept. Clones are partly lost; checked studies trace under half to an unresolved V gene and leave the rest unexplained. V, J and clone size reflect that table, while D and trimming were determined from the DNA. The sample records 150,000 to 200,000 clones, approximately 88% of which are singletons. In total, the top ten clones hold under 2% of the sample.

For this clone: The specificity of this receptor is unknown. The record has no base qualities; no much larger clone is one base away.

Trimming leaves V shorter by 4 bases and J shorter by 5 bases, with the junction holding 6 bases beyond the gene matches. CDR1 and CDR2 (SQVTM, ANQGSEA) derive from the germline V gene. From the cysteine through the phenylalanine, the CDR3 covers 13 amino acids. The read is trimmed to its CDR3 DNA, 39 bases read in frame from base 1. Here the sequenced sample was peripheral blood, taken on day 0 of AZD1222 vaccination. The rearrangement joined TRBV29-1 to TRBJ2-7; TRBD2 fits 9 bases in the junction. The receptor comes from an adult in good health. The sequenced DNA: TGCAGCGTTGGGGCTAGCGGGAACCACGAGCAGTACTTC. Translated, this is CSVGASGNHEQYF.